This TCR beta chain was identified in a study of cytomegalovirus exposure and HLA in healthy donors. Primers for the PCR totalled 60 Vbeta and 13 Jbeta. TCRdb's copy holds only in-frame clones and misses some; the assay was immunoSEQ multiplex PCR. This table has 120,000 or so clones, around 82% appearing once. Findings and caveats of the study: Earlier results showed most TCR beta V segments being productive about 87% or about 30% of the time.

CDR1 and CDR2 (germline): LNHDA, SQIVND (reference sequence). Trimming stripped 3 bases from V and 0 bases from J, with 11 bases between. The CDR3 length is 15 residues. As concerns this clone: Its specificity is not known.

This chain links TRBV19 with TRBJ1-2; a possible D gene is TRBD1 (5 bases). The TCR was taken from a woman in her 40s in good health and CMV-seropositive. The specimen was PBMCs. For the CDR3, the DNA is TGTGCCAGTAGTATCGGGCAGGGAACTAACTATGGCTACACCTTC. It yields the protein CASSIGQGTNYGYTF.